This TCR beta chain was identified in a study of molecular identifiers for immune sequencing clone quantification. This CDR3 is built from 12 residues. CDR1 is MDHEN, CDR2 SYDVKM, per germline. Deletions cut 3 bases from V and 10 bases from J, with 10 bases between. TCRdb fed the PCR reads into MiXCR, producing one record per CDR3 protein. The sample carries roughly 320,000 distinct CDR3 sequences, over 20% recorded once. Of note for this clonotype: A read error may be the cause here, since a much bigger clone is one base away.

The origin of this receptor is a human donor in good health. Some libraries in this study had Jurkat cell RNA spiked in. The sample consisted of naive CD8+ T cells from blood, with Jurkat cell RNA spiked in. Subset: FACS-sorted CD8+CD4-CCR7+CD45RA+ naive T cells. J is TRBJ2-1 and V is TRBV28; D is ambiguous. DNA for the CDR3: TGTGCCAGCAGTTTGATCAGCTACGAGCAGTTCTTC. Protein: CASSLISYEQFF.